Listed here is a single T cell receptor beta chain. This sample stems from a study of blood T cell repertoires in COVID-19. Measured with immunoSEQ multiplex PCR; TCRdb has only the in-frame clones, and not every one. The sample contains some 200,000 clones, around 82% of which appear only once. The sequenced material came from peripheral blood. The sequence was collected from a woman aged 55-70 years with acute or convalescent COVID-19.

In DNA form, the CDR3 reads TGTGCCAGCAGGGGAGCAAGCTCCTATAATTCACCCCTCCACTTT. It encodes CASRGASSYNSPLHF. The chain recombines TRBV2 with TRBJ1-6; the D is unclear. From germline, CDR1 is SNHLY and CDR2 FYNNEI. This CDR3 is built from 15 residues. Deletions cut 6 bases from V and 0 bases from J, with 9 bases between.